What follows describes a single T cell receptor (beta chain). The record originates from a study of blood T cell repertoires in COVID-19. Study-level information: Spain, Italy and the United States supplied samples that represented acute and convalescent COVID-19. PBMCs, B-cell-depleted T cells, or T cells were the source of the cDNA or gDNA that made up the material.

The CDR3 loop spans 14 amino acids. The V gene lost 2 bases and the J gene lost 7 bases, with 14 bases spanning the gap. The germline V gene has CDR1 KGHSY and CDR2 FQNENV. Original processing notes: Researchers report that nucleated cell counts were estimated from reference gene primer amplification. Sequencing was performed with immunoSEQ multiplex PCR; in TCRdb, only in-frame clones are kept and a portion is missing. Clone size and the V and J calls come from that table; the DNA yielded D and trimming. The table shows under 250,000 clones, with roughly 85% occurring only once. The chain uses TRBV16 and TRBJ1-2; D gene ambiguous. The receptor's source is a man aged 45-60 years who had recovered from COVID-19. The sequencing input was peripheral blood. The CDR3 region is CASSQVTRQAGYTF. Written as DNA, the CDR3 is TGTGCCAGCAGCCAAGTGACAAGGCAGGCTGGCTACACCTTC.